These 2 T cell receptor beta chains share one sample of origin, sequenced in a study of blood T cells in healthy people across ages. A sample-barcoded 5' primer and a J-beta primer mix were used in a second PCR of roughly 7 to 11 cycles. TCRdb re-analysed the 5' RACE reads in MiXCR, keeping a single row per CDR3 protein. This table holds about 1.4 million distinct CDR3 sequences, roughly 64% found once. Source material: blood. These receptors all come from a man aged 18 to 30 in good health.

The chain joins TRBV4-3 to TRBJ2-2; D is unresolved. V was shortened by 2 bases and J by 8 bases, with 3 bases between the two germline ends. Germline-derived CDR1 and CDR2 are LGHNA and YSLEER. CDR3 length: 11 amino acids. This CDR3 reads CASSQLGELFF. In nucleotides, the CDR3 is TGCGCCAGCAGCCAACTAGGGGAGCTGTTTTTT.

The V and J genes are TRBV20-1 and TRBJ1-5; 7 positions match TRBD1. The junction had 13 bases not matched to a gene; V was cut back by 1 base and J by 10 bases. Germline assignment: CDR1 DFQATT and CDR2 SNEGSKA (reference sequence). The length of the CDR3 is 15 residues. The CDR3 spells CSARAGQPIISPQHF. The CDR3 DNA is TGCAGTGCTAGAGCGGGACAGCCGATTATAAGTCCCCAGCATTTT.